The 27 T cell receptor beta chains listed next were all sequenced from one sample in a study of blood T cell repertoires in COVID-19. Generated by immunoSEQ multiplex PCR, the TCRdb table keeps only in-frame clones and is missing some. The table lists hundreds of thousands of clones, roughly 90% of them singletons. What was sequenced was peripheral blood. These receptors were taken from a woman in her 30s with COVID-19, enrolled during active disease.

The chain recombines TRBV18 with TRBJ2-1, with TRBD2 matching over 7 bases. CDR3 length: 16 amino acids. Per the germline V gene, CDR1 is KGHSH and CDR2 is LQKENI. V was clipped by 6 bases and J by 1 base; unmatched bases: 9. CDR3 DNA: TGTGCCAGCTCCAGCATGGCGGGAGTATCCTACAATGAGCAGTTCTTC. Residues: CASSSMAGVSYNEQFF.

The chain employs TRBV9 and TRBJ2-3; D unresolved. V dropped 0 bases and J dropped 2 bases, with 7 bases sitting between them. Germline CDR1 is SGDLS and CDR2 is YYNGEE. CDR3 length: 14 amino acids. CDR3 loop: CASSVGPNTDTQYF. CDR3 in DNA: TGTGCCAGCAGCGTAGGTCCAAACACAGATACGCAGTATTTT.

This CDR3 reads CASSFRREVYGYTF. CDR3 nucleotides: TGTGCCAGCAGTTTCCGACGGGAGGTCTATGGCTACACCTTC. This sequence joins TRBV27 and TRBJ1-2; D is undetermined. CDR3 length equals 14 residues. CDR1 and CDR2 (germline): MNHEY, SMNVEV (reference sequence). V lost 3 bases and J lost 4, with 12 bases in between.

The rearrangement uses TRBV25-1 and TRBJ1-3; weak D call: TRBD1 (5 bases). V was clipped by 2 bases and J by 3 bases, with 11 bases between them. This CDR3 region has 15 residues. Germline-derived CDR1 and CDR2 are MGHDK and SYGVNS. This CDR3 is CASSEKGAYGNTIYF. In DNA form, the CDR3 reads TGTGCCAGCAGTGAAAAAGGGGCATATGGAAACACCATATATTTT.

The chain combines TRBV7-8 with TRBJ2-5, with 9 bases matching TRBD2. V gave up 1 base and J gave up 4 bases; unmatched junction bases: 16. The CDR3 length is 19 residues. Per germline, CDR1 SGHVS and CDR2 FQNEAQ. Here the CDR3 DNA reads TGTGCCAGCAGCTTAGGGGACCAAGAGCGGGGGGCTATCCGAGAGACCCAGTACTTC. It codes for CASSLGDQERGAIRETQYF.

The DNA of the CDR3 is TGTGCCAGTTCACTAACGGTCAGGGCTAATAATTCACCCCTCCACTTT. Amino acid sequence: CASSLTVRANNSPLHF. The genes are TRBV7-9 and TRBJ1-6; D may be TRBD1 (5 bases). This CDR3 is built from 16 residues. Germline loops: CDR1 SEHNR, CDR2 FQNEAQ (reference sequence). V lost 9 bases, J lost 5 bases, and 20 bases lay in between.

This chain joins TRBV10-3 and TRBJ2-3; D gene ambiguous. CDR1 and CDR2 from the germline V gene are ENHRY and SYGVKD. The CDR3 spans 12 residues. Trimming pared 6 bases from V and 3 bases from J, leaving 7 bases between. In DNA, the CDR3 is TGTGCCATCAGCGAAACTACAGATACGCAGTATTTT. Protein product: CAISETTDTQYF.

The CDR3 protein is CASSLRSGGTGELFF. As DNA, the CDR3 is TGTGCCAGCAGCTTAAGGTCCGGGGGTACCGGGGAGCTGTTTTTT. The J gene is TRBJ2-2, the V gene TRBV7-2, with D possibly being TRBD2 (6 bases). V was cut by 2 bases and J by 5 bases, with 12 bases left in between. Germline lookup yields CDR1 SGHTA and CDR2 FQGNSA. The CDR3 runs 15 residues.

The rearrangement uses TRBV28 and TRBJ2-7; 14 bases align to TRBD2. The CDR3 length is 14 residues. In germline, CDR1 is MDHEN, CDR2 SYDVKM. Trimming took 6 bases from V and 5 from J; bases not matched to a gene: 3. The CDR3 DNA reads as TGTGCCAGCAGGACTAGCGGGAGGGCCGACGAGCAGTACGTC. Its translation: CASRTSGRADEQYV.

CDR3: CASSRLAGGDETQYF. For the CDR3, the DNA is TGTGCCAGCAGCCGACTAGCGGGAGGGGACGAGACCCAGTACTTC. The genes are TRBV14 and TRBJ2-5; 14 bases align to TRBD2. CDR3 length: 15 residues. The germline V gene encodes CDR1 SGHDN and CDR2 FVKESK. The ends lost 4 bases at V and 5 bases at J; junction bases unmatched: 3. Full variable domain (missing parts from reference TRBV14 and TRBJ2-5): EAGVTQFPSHSVIEKGQTVTLRCDPISGHDNLYWYRRVMGKEIKFLLHFVKESKQDESGMPNNRFLAERTGGTYSTLKVQPAELEDSGVYFCASSRLAGGDETQYFGPGTRLLVL.

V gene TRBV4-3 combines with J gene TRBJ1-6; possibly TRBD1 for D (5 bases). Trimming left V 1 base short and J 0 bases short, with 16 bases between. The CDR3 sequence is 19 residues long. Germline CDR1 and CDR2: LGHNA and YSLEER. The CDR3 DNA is TGCGCCAGCAGCCAAGGGGGGGAGGGAAGAGCCTCCTATAATTCACCCCTCCACTTT. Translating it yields CASSQGGEGRASYNSPLHF.

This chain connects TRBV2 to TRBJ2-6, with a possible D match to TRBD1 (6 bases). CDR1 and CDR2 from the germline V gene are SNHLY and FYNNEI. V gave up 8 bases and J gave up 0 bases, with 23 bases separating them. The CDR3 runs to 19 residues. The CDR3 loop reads CASYLYLDRHSSGANVLTF. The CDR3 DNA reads TGTGCCAGCTATCTCTACCTAGACAGGCACAGCTCTGGGGCCAACGTCCTGACTTTC.

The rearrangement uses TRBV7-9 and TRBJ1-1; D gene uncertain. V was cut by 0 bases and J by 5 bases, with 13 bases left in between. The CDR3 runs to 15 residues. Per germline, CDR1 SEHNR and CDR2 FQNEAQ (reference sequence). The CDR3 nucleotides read TGTGCCAGCAGCTTAGCATCGGGAGGGAGGACTGAAGCTTTCTTT. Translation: CASSLASGGRTEAFF.

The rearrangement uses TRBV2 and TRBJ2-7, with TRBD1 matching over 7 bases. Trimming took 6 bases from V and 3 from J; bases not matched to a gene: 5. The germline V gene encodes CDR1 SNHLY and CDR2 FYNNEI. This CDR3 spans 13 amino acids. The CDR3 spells CASRGQTSYEQYV. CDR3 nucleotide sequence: TGTGCCAGCAGGGGACAGACAAGCTACGAGCAGTACGTC.

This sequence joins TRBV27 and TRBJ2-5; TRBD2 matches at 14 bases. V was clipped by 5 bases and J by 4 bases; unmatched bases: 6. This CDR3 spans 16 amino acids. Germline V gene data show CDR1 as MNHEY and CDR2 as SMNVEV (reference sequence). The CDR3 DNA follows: TGTGCCAGCAGTCTCCGACTAGCGGGGGGGCGAGAGACCCAGTACTTC. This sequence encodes CASSLRLAGGRETQYF.

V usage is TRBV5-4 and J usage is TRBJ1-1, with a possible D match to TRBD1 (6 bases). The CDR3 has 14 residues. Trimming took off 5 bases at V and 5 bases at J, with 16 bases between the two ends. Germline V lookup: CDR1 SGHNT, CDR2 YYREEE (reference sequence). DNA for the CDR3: TGTGCCAGCAGTTGGGTAGGGGGATTTACTGAAGCTTTCTTT. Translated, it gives CASSWVGGFTEAFF.

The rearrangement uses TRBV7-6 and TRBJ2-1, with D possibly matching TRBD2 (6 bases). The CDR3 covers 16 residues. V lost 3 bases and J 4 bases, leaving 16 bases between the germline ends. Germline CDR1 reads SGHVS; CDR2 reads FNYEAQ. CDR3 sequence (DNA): TGTGCCAGCAGCTTGGTTGGGGGGATGGGGTACAATGAGCAGTTCTTC. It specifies CASSLVGGMGYNEQFF.

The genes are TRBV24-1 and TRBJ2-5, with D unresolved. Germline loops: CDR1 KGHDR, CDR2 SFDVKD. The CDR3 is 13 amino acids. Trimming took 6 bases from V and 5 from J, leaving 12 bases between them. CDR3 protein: CATSSVQTETQYF. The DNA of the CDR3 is TGTGCCACCAGTTCGGTGCAAACGGAGACCCAGTACTTC.

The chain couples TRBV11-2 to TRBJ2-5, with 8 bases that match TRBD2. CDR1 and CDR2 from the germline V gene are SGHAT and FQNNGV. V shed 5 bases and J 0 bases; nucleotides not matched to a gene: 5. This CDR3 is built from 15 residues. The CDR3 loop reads CASSARGGYQETQYF. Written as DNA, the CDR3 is TGTGCCAGCAGCGCCCGCGGGGGGTACCAAGAGACCCAGTACTTC.

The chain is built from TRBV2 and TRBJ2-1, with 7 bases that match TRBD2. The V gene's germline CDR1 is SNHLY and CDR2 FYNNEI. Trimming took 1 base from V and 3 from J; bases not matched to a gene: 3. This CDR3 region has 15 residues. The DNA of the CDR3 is TGTGCCAGCAGTGAAGACCGGGGGGTCTACAATGAGCAGTTCTTC. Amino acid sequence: CASSEDRGVYNEQFF.

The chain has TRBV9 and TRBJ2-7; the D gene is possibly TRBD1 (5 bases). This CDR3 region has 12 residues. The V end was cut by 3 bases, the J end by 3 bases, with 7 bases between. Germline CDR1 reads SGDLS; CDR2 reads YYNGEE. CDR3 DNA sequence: TGTGCCAGCAGCGGGCAGGGCTACGAGCAGTACTTC. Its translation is CASSGQGYEQYF.

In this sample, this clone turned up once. The CDR3 reads CASSPNQPQHF. In DNA, the CDR3 is TGTGCCAGCAGCCCAAATCAGCCCCAGCATTTT. The chain joins TRBV7-9 to TRBJ1-5, with unresolved D. V was trimmed by 5 bases and J by 4 bases, leaving 3 bases between them. Germline CDR1 reads SEHNR; CDR2 reads FQNEAQ (reference sequence). The CDR3 is made up of 11 amino acids.

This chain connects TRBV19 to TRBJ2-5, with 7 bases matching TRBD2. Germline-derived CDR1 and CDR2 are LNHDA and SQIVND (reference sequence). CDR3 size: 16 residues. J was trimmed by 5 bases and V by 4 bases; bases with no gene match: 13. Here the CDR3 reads CASSRSGGPWGETQYF. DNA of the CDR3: TGTGCCAGTAGTAGGTCGGGAGGCCCTTGGGGGGAGACCCAGTACTTC.

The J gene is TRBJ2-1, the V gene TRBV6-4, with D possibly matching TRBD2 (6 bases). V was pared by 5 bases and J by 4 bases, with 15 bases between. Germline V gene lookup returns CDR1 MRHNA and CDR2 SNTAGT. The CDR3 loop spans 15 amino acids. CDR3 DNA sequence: TGTGCCAGCAGTCGCTCACCGGGGACTTACAATGAGCAGTTCTTC. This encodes CASSRSPGTYNEQFF.

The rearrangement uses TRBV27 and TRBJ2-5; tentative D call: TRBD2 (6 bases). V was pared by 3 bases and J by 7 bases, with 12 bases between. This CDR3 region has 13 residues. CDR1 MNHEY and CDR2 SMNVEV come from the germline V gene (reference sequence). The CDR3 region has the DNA TGTGCCAGCAGTTTCCATGGGGGGAGGACCCAGTACTTC. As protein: CASSFHGGRTQYF.

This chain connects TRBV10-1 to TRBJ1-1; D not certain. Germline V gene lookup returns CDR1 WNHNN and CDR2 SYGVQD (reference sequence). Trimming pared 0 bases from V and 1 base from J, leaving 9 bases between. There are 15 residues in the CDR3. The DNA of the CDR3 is TGCGCCAGCAGTGAGTCGAACCGGGGGAACACTGAAGCTTTCTTT. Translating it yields CASSESNRGNTEAFF.

CDR3 bases: TGTGCCAGTAGTACCCCATTCAGGGAGAACACCGGGGAGCTGTTTTTT. Translating it yields CASSTPFRENTGELFF. The chain uses TRBV19 and TRBJ2-2; D possibly corresponds to TRBD1 (5 bases). There are 16 residues in the CDR3. Trimming cost V 4 bases and J 1 base, with 13 bases left between them. Germline CDR1 LNHDA, CDR2 SQIVND (reference sequence).